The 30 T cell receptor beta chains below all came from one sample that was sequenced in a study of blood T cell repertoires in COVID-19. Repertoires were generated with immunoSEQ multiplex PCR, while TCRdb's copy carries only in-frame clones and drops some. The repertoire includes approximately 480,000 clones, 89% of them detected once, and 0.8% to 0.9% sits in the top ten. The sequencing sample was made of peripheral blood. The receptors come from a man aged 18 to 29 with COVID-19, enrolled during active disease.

The chain's CDR3 is CASSSLLSLGNTIYF. The CDR3 region has the DNA TGTGCCAGCAGTTCATTACTATCCCTCGGAAACACCATATATTTT. The chain couples TRBV6-5 to TRBJ1-3, with D uncertain. The germline V gene has CDR1 MNHEY and CDR2 SVGAGI. This CDR3 has 15 residues. Trimming pared 4 bases from V and 4 bases from J, leaving 14 bases between.

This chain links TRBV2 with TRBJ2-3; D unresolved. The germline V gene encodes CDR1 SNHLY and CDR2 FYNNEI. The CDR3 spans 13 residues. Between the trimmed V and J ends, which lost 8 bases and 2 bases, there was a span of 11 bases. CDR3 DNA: TGTGCCAGCTCAGACACTTTCACAGATACGCAGTATTTT. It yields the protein CASSDTFTDTQYF. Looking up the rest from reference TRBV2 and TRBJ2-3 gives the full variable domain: EPEVTQTPSHQVTQMGQEVILRCVPISNHLYFYWYRQILGQKVEFLVSFYNNEISEKSEIFDDQFSVERPDGSNFTLKIRSTKLEDSAMYFCASSDTFTDTQYFGPGTRLTVL.

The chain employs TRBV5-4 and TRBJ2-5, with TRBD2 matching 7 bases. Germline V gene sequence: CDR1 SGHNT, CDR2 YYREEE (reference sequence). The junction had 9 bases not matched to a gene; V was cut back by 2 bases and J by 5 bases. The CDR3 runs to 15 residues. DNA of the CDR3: TGTGCCAGCAGCTTTGGCGGCGGGAGAGGGGAGACCCAGTACTTC. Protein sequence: CASSFGGGRGETQYF.

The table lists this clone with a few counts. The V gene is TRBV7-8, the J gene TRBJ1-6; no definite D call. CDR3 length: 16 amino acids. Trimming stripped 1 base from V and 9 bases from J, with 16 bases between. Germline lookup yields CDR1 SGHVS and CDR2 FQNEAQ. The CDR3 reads CASSLGYPVGSSPLHF. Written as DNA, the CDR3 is TGTGCCAGCAGCTTAGGGTACCCCGTCGGGTCTTCACCCCTCCACTTT.

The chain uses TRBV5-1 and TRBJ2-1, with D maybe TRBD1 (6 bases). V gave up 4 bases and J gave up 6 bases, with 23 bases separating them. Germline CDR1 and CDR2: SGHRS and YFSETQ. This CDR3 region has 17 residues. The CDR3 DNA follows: TGCGCCAGCAGCGGGAGACAGGACGGCCGGGTTGGCAATGAGCAGTTCTTC. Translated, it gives CASSGRQDGRVGNEQFF.

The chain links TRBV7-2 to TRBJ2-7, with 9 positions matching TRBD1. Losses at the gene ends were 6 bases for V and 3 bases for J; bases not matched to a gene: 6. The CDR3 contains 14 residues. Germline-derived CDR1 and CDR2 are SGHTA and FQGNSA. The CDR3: CASSPTGGYYEQYF. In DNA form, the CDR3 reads TGTGCCAGCAGTCCTACAGGGGGCTACTACGAGCAGTACTTC.

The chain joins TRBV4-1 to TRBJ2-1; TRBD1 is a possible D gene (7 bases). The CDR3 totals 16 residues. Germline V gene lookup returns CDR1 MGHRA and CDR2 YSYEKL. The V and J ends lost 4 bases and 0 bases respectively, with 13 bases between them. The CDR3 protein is CASSLAGQSSYNEQFF. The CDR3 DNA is TGCGCCAGCAGCCTTGCGGGACAGTCCTCCTACAATGAGCAGTTCTTC.

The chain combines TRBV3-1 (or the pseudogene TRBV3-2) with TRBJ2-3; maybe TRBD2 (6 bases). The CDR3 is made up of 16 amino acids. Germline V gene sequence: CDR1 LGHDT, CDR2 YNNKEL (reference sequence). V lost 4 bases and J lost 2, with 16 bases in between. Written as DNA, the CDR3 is TGTGCCAGCAGCCGGACGGGACGGGAGAACACAGATACGCAGTATTTT. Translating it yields CASSRTGRENTDTQYF.

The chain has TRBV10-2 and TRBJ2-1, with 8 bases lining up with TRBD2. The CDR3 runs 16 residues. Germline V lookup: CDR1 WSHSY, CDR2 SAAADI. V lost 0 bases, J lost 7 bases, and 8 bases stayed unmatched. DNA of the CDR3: TGCGCCAGCAGTGAGTCAATGGGACTAGGAGTTAATGAGCAGTTCTTC. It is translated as CASSESMGLGVNEQFF.

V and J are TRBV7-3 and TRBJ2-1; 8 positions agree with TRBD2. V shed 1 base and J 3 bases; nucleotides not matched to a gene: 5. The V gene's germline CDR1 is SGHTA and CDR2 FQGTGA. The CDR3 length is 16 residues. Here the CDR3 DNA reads TGTGCCAGCAGCTTAAACCCGGGAGGGTTCTACAATGAGCAGTTCTTC. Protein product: CASSLNPGGFYNEQFF.

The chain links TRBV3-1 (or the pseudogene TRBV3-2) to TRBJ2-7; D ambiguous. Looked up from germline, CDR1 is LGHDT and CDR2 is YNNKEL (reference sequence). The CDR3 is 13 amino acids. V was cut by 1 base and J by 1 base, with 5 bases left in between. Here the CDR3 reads CASSQVSSYEQYF. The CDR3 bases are TGTGCCAGCAGCCAAGTTTCGTCCTACGAGCAGTACTTC.

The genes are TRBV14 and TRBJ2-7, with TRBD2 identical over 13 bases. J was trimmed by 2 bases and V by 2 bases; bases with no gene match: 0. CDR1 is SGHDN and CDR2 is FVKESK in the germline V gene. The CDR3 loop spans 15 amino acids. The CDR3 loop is CASSQTSGGAYEQYF. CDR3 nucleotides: TGTGCCAGCAGCCAAACTAGCGGGGGGGCCTACGAGCAGTACTTC.

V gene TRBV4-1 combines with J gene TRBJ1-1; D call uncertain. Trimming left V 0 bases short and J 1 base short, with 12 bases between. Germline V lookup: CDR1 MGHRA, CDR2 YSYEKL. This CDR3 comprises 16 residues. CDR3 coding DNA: TGCGCCAGCAGCCAAGATCTGCCAGGTCCGAACACTGAAGCTTTCTTT. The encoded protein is CASSQDLPGPNTEAFF.

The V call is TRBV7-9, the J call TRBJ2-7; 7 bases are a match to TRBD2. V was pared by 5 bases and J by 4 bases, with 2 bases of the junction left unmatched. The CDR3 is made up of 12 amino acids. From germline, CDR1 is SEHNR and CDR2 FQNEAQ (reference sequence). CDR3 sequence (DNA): TGTGCCAGCAGCCGGACTAGATACGAGCAGTACTTC. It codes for CASSRTRYEQYF.

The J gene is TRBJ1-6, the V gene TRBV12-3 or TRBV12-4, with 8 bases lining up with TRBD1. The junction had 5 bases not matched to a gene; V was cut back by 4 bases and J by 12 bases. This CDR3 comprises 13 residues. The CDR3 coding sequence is TGTGCCAGCAGTTCCGGACAGGGTTTACCCCTCCACTTT. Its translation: CASSSGQGLPLHF.

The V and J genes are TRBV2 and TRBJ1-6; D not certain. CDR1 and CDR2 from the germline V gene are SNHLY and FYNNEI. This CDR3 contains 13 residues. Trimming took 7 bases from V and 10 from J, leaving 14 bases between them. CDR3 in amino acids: CASTADSRSPLHF. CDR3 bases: TGTGCCAGCACGGCGGATTCGAGGTCACCCCTCCACTTT.

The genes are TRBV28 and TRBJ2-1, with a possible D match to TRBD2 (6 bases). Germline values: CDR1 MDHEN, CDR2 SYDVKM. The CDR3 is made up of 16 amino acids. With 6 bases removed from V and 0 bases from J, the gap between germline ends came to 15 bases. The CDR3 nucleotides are TGTGCCAGCAGCCAGGGACTCTGGAGCTCCTACAATGAGCAGTTCTTC. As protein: CASSQGLWSSYNEQFF.

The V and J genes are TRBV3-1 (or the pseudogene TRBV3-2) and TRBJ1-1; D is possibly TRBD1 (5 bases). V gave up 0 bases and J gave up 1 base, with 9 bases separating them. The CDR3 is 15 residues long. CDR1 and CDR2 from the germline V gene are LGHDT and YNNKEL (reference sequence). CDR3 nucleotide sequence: TGTGCCAGCAGCCAAGATTTAGGACAGAACACTGAAGCTTTCTTT. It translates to CASSQDLGQNTEAFF.

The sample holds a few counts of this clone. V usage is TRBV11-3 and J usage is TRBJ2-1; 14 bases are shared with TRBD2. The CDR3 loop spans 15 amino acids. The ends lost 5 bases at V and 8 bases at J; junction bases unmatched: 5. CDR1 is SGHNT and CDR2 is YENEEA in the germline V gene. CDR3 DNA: TGTGCCAGCAGCCAGACTAGCGGGGGGGAGGATGAGCAGTTCTTC. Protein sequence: CASSQTSGGEDEQFF.

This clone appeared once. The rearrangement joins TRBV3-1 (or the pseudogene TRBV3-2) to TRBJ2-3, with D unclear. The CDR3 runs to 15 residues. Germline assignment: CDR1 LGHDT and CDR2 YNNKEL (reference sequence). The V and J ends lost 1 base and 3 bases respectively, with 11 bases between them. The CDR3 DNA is TGTGCCAGCAGCCAAGCGGCTAGATGGACAGATACGCAGTATTTT. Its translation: CASSQAARWTDTQYF.

CDR3 sequence reads: CASSLEQYGKLFF. The CDR3 DNA sequence: TGCGCCAGCAGCTTGGAACAGTATGGAAAACTGTTTTTT. The genes are TRBV5-1 and TRBJ1-4; D is unresolved. This CDR3 contains 13 residues. The germline CDR1 and CDR2 sequences are SGHRS and YFSETQ. The V gene lost 0 bases and the J gene lost 10 bases, with 10 bases spanning the gap.

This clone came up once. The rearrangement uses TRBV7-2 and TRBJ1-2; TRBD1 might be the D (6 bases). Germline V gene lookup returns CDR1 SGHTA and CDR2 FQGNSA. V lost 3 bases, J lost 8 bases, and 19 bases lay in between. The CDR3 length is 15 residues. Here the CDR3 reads CASSFSYREHRGYTF. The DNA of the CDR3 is TGTGCCAGCAGCTTCTCCTACAGGGAGCATCGGGGCTACACCTTC.

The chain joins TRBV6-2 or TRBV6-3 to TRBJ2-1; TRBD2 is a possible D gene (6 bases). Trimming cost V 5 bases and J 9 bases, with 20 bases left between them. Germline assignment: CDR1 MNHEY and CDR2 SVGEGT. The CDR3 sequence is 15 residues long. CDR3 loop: CASSNRLIVGGEQFF. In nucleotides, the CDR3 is TGTGCCAGCAGTAATAGGCTGATAGTGGGGGGTGAGCAGTTCTTC.

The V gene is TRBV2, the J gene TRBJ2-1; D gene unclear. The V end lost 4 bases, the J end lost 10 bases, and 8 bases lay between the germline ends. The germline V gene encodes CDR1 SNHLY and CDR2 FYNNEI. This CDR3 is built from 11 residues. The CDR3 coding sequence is TGTGCCAGCAGTGGAGGAAACGAGCAGTTCTTC. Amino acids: CASSGGNEQFF.

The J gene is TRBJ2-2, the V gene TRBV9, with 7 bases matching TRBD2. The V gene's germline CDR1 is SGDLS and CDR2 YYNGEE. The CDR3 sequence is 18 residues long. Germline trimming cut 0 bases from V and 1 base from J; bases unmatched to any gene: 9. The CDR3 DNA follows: TGTGCCAGCAGCGTAGTCCCCCTCCTAGCGGTGAACACCGGGGAGCTGTTTTTT. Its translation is CASSVVPLLAVNTGELFF.

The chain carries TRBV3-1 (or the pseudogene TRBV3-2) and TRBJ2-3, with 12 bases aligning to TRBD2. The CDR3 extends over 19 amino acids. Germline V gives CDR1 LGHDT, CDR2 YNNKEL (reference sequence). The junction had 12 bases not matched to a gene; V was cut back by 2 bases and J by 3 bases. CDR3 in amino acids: CASSQSFRASGGGTDTQYF. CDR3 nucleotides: TGTGCCAGCAGCCAATCCTTTCGGGCTAGCGGGGGGGGGACAGATACGCAGTATTTT.

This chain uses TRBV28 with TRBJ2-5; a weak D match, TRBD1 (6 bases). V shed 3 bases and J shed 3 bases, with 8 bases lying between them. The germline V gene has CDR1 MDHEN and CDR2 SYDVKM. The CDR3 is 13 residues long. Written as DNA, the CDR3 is TGTGCCAGCAGTTTCGACAGGAAAGAGACCCAGTACTTC. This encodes CASSFDRKETQYF.

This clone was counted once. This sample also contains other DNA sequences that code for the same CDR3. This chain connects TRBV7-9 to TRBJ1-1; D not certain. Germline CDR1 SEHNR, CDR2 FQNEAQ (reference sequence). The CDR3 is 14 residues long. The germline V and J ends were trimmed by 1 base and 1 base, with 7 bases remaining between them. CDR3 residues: CASSLVRGNTEAFF. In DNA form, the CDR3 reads TGTGCCAGCAGCTTAGTACGGGGGAACACTGAAGCTTTCTTT.

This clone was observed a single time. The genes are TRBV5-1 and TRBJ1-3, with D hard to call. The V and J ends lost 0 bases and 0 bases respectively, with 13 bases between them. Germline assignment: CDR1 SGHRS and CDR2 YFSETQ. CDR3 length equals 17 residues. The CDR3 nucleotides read TGCGCCAGCAGCTTGGCCGGTAGTGGGAGCTCTGGAAACACCATATATTTT. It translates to CASSLAGSGSSGNTIYF.

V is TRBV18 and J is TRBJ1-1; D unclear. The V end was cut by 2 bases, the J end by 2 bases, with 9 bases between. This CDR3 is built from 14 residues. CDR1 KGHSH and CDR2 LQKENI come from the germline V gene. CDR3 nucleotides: TGTGCCAGCTCACCAACAGCGGTTAACACTGAAGCTTTCTTT. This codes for CASSPTAVNTEAFF.